The 27 T cell receptor beta chains in this list originate from one sample, sequenced in a study of blood T cell repertoires in COVID-19. This table comes from immunoSEQ multiplex PCR, and its TCRdb copy is limited to in-frame clones, with some not included. The sample has under 150,000 clones, around nine tenths seen once; the top ten hold more than 1.5%. Sequenced material: peripheral blood. Receptors were obtained from a human donor in a cohort sampled during active COVID-19.

CDR3 in amino acids: CASSQVRSGGPASNEQFF. The CDR3 DNA is TGTGCCAGCAGCCAAGTACGCTCGGGGGGGCCGGCTTCCAATGAGCAGTTCTTC. The chain recombines TRBV3-1 (or the pseudogene TRBV3-2) with TRBJ2-1; TRBD2 matches at 8 bases. With 1 base clipped from V and 6 bases from J, the junction kept 14 bases outside the gene matches. In germline, CDR1 is LGHDT, CDR2 YNNKEL (reference sequence). The CDR3 is 18 residues long.

The chain couples TRBV5-6 to TRBJ2-7; D is undetermined. Trimming removed 1 base at V and 4 bases at J, with 6 bases between. Germline values: CDR1 SGHDT, CDR2 YYEEEE. The CDR3 has 12 residues. CDR3 amino acids: CASSLFGYEQYF. Here the CDR3 DNA reads TGTGCCAGCAGCTTGTTCGGGTACGAGCAGTACTTC.

This chain joins TRBV19 and TRBJ2-1; D perhaps matches TRBD2 (5 bases). V was clipped by 9 bases and J by 4 bases, with 19 bases between them. The CDR3 totals 15 residues. Germline CDR1 and CDR2: LNHDA and SQIVND (reference sequence). The CDR3 loop reads CASQTEASKYNEQFF. CDR3 bases: TGTGCCAGCCAGACGGAGGCTAGTAAATACAATGAGCAGTTCTTC.

This chain connects TRBV4-2 to TRBJ1-1; D remains unclear. Per germline, CDR1 LGHNA and CDR2 YNFKEQ. V gave up 4 bases and J gave up 1 base, with 13 bases separating them. CDR3 length: 15 amino acids. CDR3 in amino acids: CASSRGATTNTEAFF. The CDR3 DNA sequence: TGTGCCAGCAGCCGAGGAGCCACAACGAACACTGAAGCTTTCTTT.

The chain uses TRBV19 and TRBJ2-4; 8 bases match TRBD2. CDR3 size: 16 residues. Unmatched junction bases numbered 6, after V lost 4 bases and J lost 1 base. Looked up from germline, CDR1 is LNHDA and CDR2 is SQIVND (reference sequence). CDR3 in amino acids: CASSSYAGGAKNIQYF. CDR3 coding DNA: TGTGCCAGTAGTAGCTATGCGGGGGGCGCCAAAAACATTCAGTACTTC.

The chain uses TRBV3-1 (or the pseudogene TRBV3-2) and TRBJ1-2, with D possibly matching TRBD1 (6 bases). V was trimmed by 4 bases and J by 0 bases, leaving 9 bases between them. This CDR3 is 14 amino acids long. CDR1 and CDR2 (germline): LGHDT, YNNKEL (reference sequence). CDR3 residues: CASSPGTPNYGYTF. The DNA of the CDR3 is TGTGCCAGCAGCCCCGGGACACCTAACTATGGCTACACCTTC.

The V call is TRBV4-1, the J call TRBJ2-4, with 8 bases aligning to TRBD2. The junction had 5 bases not matched to a gene; V was cut back by 2 bases and J by 11 bases. Germline V CDR1 and CDR2: MGHRA, YSYEKL. This CDR3 has 13 amino acids. DNA for the CDR3: TGCGCCAGCAGCCAATGGCGGGGGGAGGTTCAGTACTTC. The encoded protein is CASSQWRGEVQYF.

The gene calls are TRBV7-9 and TRBJ2-7, with D possibly being TRBD1 (6 bases). The length of the CDR3 is 13 residues. The ends were cut back, 5 bases at V and 4 bases at J, with 12 bases in the middle. The V gene's germline CDR1 is SEHNR and CDR2 FQNEAQ (reference sequence). The CDR3, as DNA: TGTGCCAGCAGCGCCGGGACAAAGTACGAGCAGTACTTC. This sequence encodes CASSAGTKYEQYF. Complete variable domain (other parts from reference TRBV7-9 and TRBJ2-7): DTGVSQNPRHKITKRGQNVTFRCDPISEHNRLYWYRQTLGQGPEFLTYFQNEAQLEKSRLLSDRFSAERPKGSFSTLEIQRTEQGDSAMYLCASSAGTKYEQYFGPGTRLTVT.

The V gene is TRBV12-3 or TRBV12-4, the J gene TRBJ2-2; D uncertain. The ends were cut back, 6 bases at V and 6 bases at J, with 8 bases in the middle. The CDR3 spans 12 residues. CDR3 coding DNA: TGTGCCAGCAGCACCTATGCCGGGGAGCTGTTTTTT. This translates into CASSTYAGELFF.

This chain joins TRBV7-6 and TRBJ1-1; 9 bases align to TRBD1. The CDR3 contains 15 residues. Germline loops: CDR1 SGHVS, CDR2 FNYEAQ. The ends lost 1 base at V and 5 bases at J; junction bases unmatched: 5. Written as DNA, the CDR3 is TGTGCCAGCAGCTTAGGGGGGACAGGGCTAACTGAAGCTTTCTTT. Amino acids: CASSLGGTGLTEAFF.

V usage is TRBV5-4 and J usage is TRBJ2-7; 11 nucleotides align to TRBD1. The V gene's germline CDR1 is SGHNT and CDR2 YYREEE (reference sequence). J lost 4 bases, V lost 4 bases, and 4 bases had no gene match. CDR3 length: 14 residues. As DNA, the CDR3 is TGTGCCAGCAGCACGGGACAGGGGGAATACGAGCAGTACTTC. This sequence encodes CASSTGQGEYEQYF.

This chain connects TRBV28 to TRBJ2-1, with unresolved D. Trimming left V 6 bases short and J 5 bases short, with 8 bases between. The germline V gene has CDR1 MDHEN and CDR2 SYDVKM. The CDR3 is 12 residues long. The CDR3 sequence: CASRKTDNEQFF. In DNA form, the CDR3 reads TGTGCCAGCAGAAAAACAGACAATGAGCAGTTCTTC.

The V gene is TRBV10-1, the J gene TRBJ2-2; 7 bases fit TRBD1. The germline CDR1 and CDR2 sequences are WNHNN and SYGVQD (reference sequence). Trimming removed 10 bases from V and 2 bases from J; junction bases left unmatched: 16. The CDR3 extends over 17 amino acids. The CDR3 nucleotides read TGCGCCATCGGTAGGGACAGCCAGAACCAAAACACCGGGGAGCTGTTTTTT. Amino acid sequence: CAIGRDSQNQNTGELFF.

The chain has TRBV3-1 (or the pseudogene TRBV3-2) and TRBJ2-7; 7 nucleotides line up with TRBD1. The CDR3 runs to 13 residues. CDR1 is LGHDT and CDR2 is YNNKEL in the germline V gene (reference sequence). Losses at the gene ends were 4 bases for V and 6 bases for J; bases not matched to a gene: 6. CDR3 DNA: TGTGCCAGCAGCCCAACAGGGGCCGGCGAGCAGTACTTC. It translates to CASSPTGAGEQYF.

The chain is built from TRBV19 and TRBJ1-2, with D possibly TRBD1 on 5 matching bases. The CDR3 extends over 13 amino acids. Germline V CDR1 and CDR2: LNHDA, SQIVND (reference sequence). V was shortened by 3 bases and J by 7 bases, with 12 bases between the two germline ends. The CDR3 DNA reads as TGTGCCAGTAGTATGGAAGGGGTAACTGGCTACACCTTC. Protein: CASSMEGVTGYTF.

The chain joins TRBV2 to TRBJ1-1; the match to TRBD1 covers 9 bases. The CDR3 runs to 14 residues. Germline CDR1 reads SNHLY; CDR2 reads FYNNEI. The ends lost 8 bases at V and 1 base at J; junction bases unmatched: 5. The CDR3 bases are TGTGCCAGCCGGACAGGGGTCGGGAACACTGAAGCTTTCTTT. Translation: CASRTGVGNTEAFF. Looking up the rest from reference TRBV2 and TRBJ1-1 gives the full variable domain: EPEVTQTPSHQVTQMGQEVILRCVPISNHLYFYWYRQILGQKVEFLVSFYNNEISEKSEIFDDQFSVERPDGSNFTLKIRSTKLEDSAMYFCASRTGVGNTEAFFGQGTRLTVV.

This chain uses TRBV2 with TRBJ2-2; D is unresolved. V was clipped by 0 bases and J by 0 bases, with 8 bases between them. The CDR3 contains 16 residues. Germline assignment: CDR1 SNHLY and CDR2 FYNNEI. CDR3: CASSEAGSANTGELFF. The CDR3 region has the DNA TGTGCCAGCAGTGAAGCCGGGTCTGCGAACACCGGGGAGCTGTTTTTT.

This clone was observed once. The genes are TRBV5-1 and TRBJ2-2; 8 bases line up with TRBD1. Germline CDR1 reads SGHRS; CDR2 reads YFSETQ. Trimming removed 3 bases from V and 5 bases from J; junction bases left unmatched: 9. The CDR3 totals 16 residues. The DNA of the CDR3 is TGCGCCAGCAGCTCCCGGGCAGGGGGCCGGACCGGGGAGCTGTTTTTT. It specifies CASSSRAGGRTGELFF.

This clone is a singleton in its sample. For the CDR3, the DNA is TGTGCCATCAGTGGGGACAGGGGGGTGAACACCGGGGAGCTGTTTTTT. Its protein is CAISGDRGVNTGELFF. The V gene is TRBV10-3, the J gene TRBJ2-2; TRBD1 matches 11 bases. J was trimmed by 1 base and V by 4 bases; bases with no gene match: 2. CDR1 is ENHRY, CDR2 SYGVKD, per germline. The CDR3 covers 16 residues.

V usage is TRBV27 and J usage is TRBJ2-7; 12 bases match TRBD2. The J segment lost 5 bases and the V segment lost 7 bases, leaving 12 bases of the junction unmatched. In germline, CDR1 is MNHEY, CDR2 SMNVEV (reference sequence). The CDR3 runs 16 residues. CDR3 sequence (DNA): TGTGCCAGCATCTTTCGGACTAGCGGGGTTCTCCACGAGCAGTACTTC. It encodes CASIFRTSGVLHEQYF.

At least ten counts were recorded for this clone. The chain couples TRBV7-6 to TRBJ1-4; D gene uncertain. V shed 0 bases and J shed 7 bases, with 12 bases lying between them. This CDR3 is 15 amino acids long. Per germline, CDR1 SGHVS and CDR2 FNYEAQ. The CDR3 reads CASSLALGGSEKLFF. As DNA, the CDR3 is TGTGCCAGCAGCTTAGCGCTAGGCGGGTCTGAAAAACTGTTTTTT.

The chain links TRBV28 to TRBJ1-5; 7 nucleotides match TRBD1. The V segment lost 5 bases and the J segment 4 bases; nucleotides outside the gene matches: 8. Germline CDR1 is MDHEN and CDR2 is SYDVKM. The CDR3 covers 15 residues. CDR3 sequence reads: CASSLNRGGNQPQHF. In DNA form, the CDR3 reads TGTGCCAGCAGTCTGAACAGGGGTGGAAATCAGCCCCAGCATTTT. The variable domain in full, with the rest retrieved from reference TRBV28 and TRBJ1-5, is DVKVTQSSRYLVKRTGEKVFLECVQDMDHENMFWYRQDPGLGLRLIYFSYDVKMKEKGDIPEGYSVSREKKERFSLILESASTNQTSMYLCASSLNRGGNQPQHFGDGTRLSIL.

The V gene is TRBV15, the J gene TRBJ1-5; maybe TRBD1 (5 bases). Per the germline V gene, CDR1 is LNHNV and CDR2 is YYDKDF (reference sequence). There are 14 residues in the CDR3. V was shortened by 5 bases and J by 1 base, with 9 bases between the two germline ends. CDR3 DNA sequence: TGTGCCACCAGCCTCGGGGGAAGCAATCAGCCCCAGCATTTT. It translates to CATSLGGSNQPQHF.

This chain connects TRBV11-3 to TRBJ2-3; 8 bases align to TRBD2. Per the germline V gene, CDR1 is SGHNT and CDR2 is YENEEA. Trimming at V came to 1 base and at J to 2 bases, leaving 2 bases not matched to a gene. The CDR3 contains 15 residues. CDR3 sequence (DNA): TGTGCCAGCAGCTTAGGAGCGGGAGTCACAGATACGCAGTATTTT. It yields the protein CASSLGAGVTDTQYF.

This chain uses TRBV18 with TRBJ1-4; D gene unclear. The V end lost 3 bases, the J end lost 7 bases, and 15 bases lay between the germline ends. This CDR3 is 15 amino acids long. The germline gives CDR1 KGHSH, CDR2 LQKENI. CDR3 in DNA: TGTGCCAGCTCACCGGGAGGGAAATTGGGTGAAAAACTGTTTTTT. Translation: CASSPGGKLGEKLFF.

A few counts support this clone. Germline is not matched at one junction end, which may reflect a read error. The genes are TRBV7-7 and TRBJ2-2, with 8 positions matching TRBD2. CDR1 and CDR2 (germline): SSHAT, FNYEAQ (reference sequence). The CDR3 is 16 residues long. CDR3 amino acids: CASSPSGTSMPGELFF. The CDR3 DNA is TGTGCTAGCAGCCCCTCCGGGACTAGTATGCCCGGGGAGCTGTTTTTT.

The chain employs TRBV7-2 and TRBJ2-1; 10 nucleotides line up with TRBD2. CDR1 is SGHTA and CDR2 is FQGNSA in the germline V gene. V lost 3 bases to trimming and J lost 6 bases; unmatched junction nucleotides: 11. This CDR3 has 17 amino acids. In DNA form, the CDR3 reads TGTGCCAGCAGCTTCACCCTAGCGGGGGCGAACGGCAATGAGCAGTTCTTC. Its protein product is CASSFTLAGANGNEQFF.